A selection of T cell receptor beta chains follows, all from one sample in a study of blood T cell repertoires in COVID-19. Produced via immunoSEQ multiplex PCR; TCRdb's table is partial and in-frame only. In the table there are about 79,000 clones, around 88% of which are singletons. The sequenced sample consisted of peripheral blood. The receptors here all came from a man aged 65 to 79 with active or convalescent COVID-19. Each CDR3 is given with its conserved first and last residue. A D gene is named only where the DNA matches it firmly. Clone size is stated in some rows and not others, as once, few, many or a class when expanded.

v_call	d_call	j_call	clone_size	cdr3_nt	cdr3_aa
TRBV5-1	TRBD1	TRBJ1-5	.	TGCGCCAGCAGCTTAGGGACAGGGAACCAGCCCCAGCATTTT	CASSLGTGNQPQHF
TRBV7-9	TRBD2	TRBJ2-1	.	TGTGCCAGCAGCACCACTAGCGGGCGGGACGGCGCCTACAATGAGCAGTTCTTC	CASSTTSGRDGAYNEQFF
TRBV7-7	.	TRBJ2-3	.	TGTGCTAGCAGGGGGGCTTCTAAGTCGGCAGATACGCAGTATTTT	CASRGASKSADTQYF
TRBV6-5	TRBD1	TRBJ1-2	.	TGTGCCAGCAGTACCGGACAGGGGCAATATGGCTACACCTTC	CASSTGQGQYGYTF
TRBV27	.	TRBJ1-1	once	TGTGCCAGCAGCGAGCGGATACTAGACACTGAAGCTTTCTTT	CASSERILDTEAFF
TRBV27	TRBD2	TRBJ2-7	.	TGTGCCAGCAGTTATTCTAGCGGCCACTCCTACGAGCAGTACTTC	CASSYSSGHSYEQYF
TRBV7-2	TRBD1	TRBJ1-5	.	TGTGCCAGCAGCGACAGGGGGCTCAATCAGCCCCAGCATTTT	CASSDRGLNQPQHF
TRBV27	TRBD2	TRBJ2-1	.	TGTGCCAGCAGGTTAGGGCTACTAGCGGGAGCTGTTGAGCAGTTCTTC	CASRLGLLAGAVEQFF
TRBV9	.	TRBJ1-5	.	TGTGCCAGCAGCTTCGGTTCAGGAACTCAGCCCCAGCATTTT	CASSFGSGTQPQHF
TRBV6-5	TRBD2	TRBJ2-1	.	TGTGCCAGCATCGGGACTACATACAATGAGCAGTTCTTC	CASIGTTYNEQFF
TRBV19	.	TRBJ2-4	.	TGTGCCAGTAGAGGGACCGGGACTCCAGTTCAGTACTTC	CASRGTGTPVQYF
TRBV4-3	.	TRBJ1-4	.	TGCGCCAGCAGGAAGCAACAGGGAGAAACTAATGAAAAACTGTTTTTT	CASRKQQGETNEKLFF
TRBV18	.	TRBJ1-1	.	TGTGCCAGCTCACCAATAGAACAGGGTAGGGGGACTGAAGCTTTCTTT	CASSPIEQGRGTEAFF
TRBV30	TRBD1	TRBJ1-6	.	TGTGCCTGGAGTGTAAGTGGGACAGGAAATTCACCCCTCCACTTT	CAWSVSGTGNSPLHF
TRBV18	.	TRBJ1-6	.	TGTGCCAGCTCACCAACCCCTACGTCCAGGGCTTGGGGTTCACCCCTCCACTTT	CASSPTPTSRAWGSPLHF
TRBV18	TRBD2	TRBJ2-1	.	TGTGCCAGCTCACCGCTAGCGGGAGGGAACAATGAGCAGTTCTTC	CASSPLAGGNNEQFF
TRBV5-4	.	TRBJ1-1	.	TGTGCCAGCAGCTTGCTCTCTTCTGAAGCTTTCTTT	CASSLLSSEAFF
TRBV5-1	.	TRBJ2-3	once	TGCGCCAGCAGCTTCAGGGGTGACACAGATACGCAGTATTTT	CASSFRGDTDTQYF
TRBV6-6	.	TRBJ1-1	few	TGTGCCAGCAGTTCGGACAGGAACACTGAAGCTTTCTTT	CASSSDRNTEAFF
TRBV4-1	.	TRBJ1-4	.	TGCGCCAGCAGCCTCTATACAGGGAGGGTGGTGTTTTTT	CASSLYTGRVVFF
TRBV25-1	.	TRBJ1-5	.	TGTGCCAGCAGTGAAGAGGGCCAGCCCCAGCATTTT	CASSEEGQPQHF
TRBV7-2	TRBD2	TRBJ2-6	.	TGTGCCAGCAGCTTAGTAGGTAGCGGGAGTTCTGGGGCCAACGTCCTGACTTTC	CASSLVGSGSSGANVLTF
TRBV7-9	.	TRBJ1-4	.	TGTGCCAGCAGCTACCCCCAGGGAGGGGAAAAACTGTTTTTT	CASSYPQGGEKLFF
TRBV19	TRBD1	TRBJ1-1	.	TGTGCCAGTAGTATTCAGGGGGCCGGCACTGAAGCTTTCTTT	CASSIQGAGTEAFF
TRBV3-1/TRBV3-2	TRBD1	TRBJ2-7	.	TGTGCCAGCAGCCATGTTGGACAGGGGGACTACGAGCAGTACTTC	CASSHVGQGDYEQYF
TRBV7-9	TRBD2	TRBJ2-4	.	TGTGCCAGCAGCCCCCTAGCGGGAGGGCCCTCGGTCATTCAGTACTTC	CASSPLAGGPSVIQYF
TRBV21-1	.	TRBJ2-2	.	TGTGCCAGCAGCAATTCCCTCCGGGACAGGGGGTCCTCGAGGGGTGGCACCGGGGAGCTGTTTTTT	CASSNSLRDRGSSRGGTGELFF
TRBV5-4	TRBD1	TRBJ1-2	once	TGTGCCAGCAGCCAGACGACAGGGGATGGCTACACCTTC	CASSQTTGDGYTF
TRBV3-1/TRBV3-2	TRBD2	TRBJ2-7	.	TGTGCCAGCAGCCACGGGACTAGCGGGAGCTACGAGCAGTACTTC	CASSHGTSGSYEQYF
TRBV5-1	TRBD1	TRBJ2-6	.	TGCGCCAGCAGCACAGGGGGCGTCCCTGGGGCCAACGTCCTGACTTTC	CASSTGGVPGANVLTF
TRBV7-9	.	TRBJ1-4	.	TGTGCCAGCAGCCCACGGACAGACAATGAAAAACTGTTTTTT	CASSPRTDNEKLFF
TRBV19	.	TRBJ1-1	.	TGTGCCAGTAGTCCCCCGGGGGACACTGAAGCTTTCTTT	CASSPPGDTEAFF
TRBV5-4	.	TRBJ2-3	.	TGTGCCAGCAGCCCGAGCACAGATACGCAGTATTTT	CASSPSTDTQYF
TRBV28	TRBD1	TRBJ2-7	.	TGTGCCAGCAGTCTAGGCCGGGACAGGTCCTACGAGCAGTACTTC	CASSLGRDRSYEQYF
TRBV3-1/TRBV3-2	TRBD1	TRBJ2-2	.	TGTGCCAGCAGCTTTACCGGGACAGGGACCGGGGAGCTGTTTTTT	CASSFTGTGTGELFF
TRBV5-1	.	TRBJ1-2	.	TGCGCCAGCAGCTTGTATGAGGGTCACTATGGCTACACCTTC	CASSLYEGHYGYTF
TRBV6-1	TRBD1	TRBJ2-5	.	TGTGCCAGCAGTGCACTGGGGACAGTGATCGAGTTGACCCAGTACTTC	CASSALGTVIELTQYF
TRBV4-2	TRBD2	TRBJ2-3	.	TGTGCCAGCAGCCAAGAAATGGTCACTAGCGGGATCCTTCCAGATACGCAGTATTTT	CASSQEMVTSGILPDTQYF
TRBV19	.	TRBJ2-1	.	TGTGCCAGTAGTAGGTTCGGGTCTGAGCAGTTCTTC	CASSRFGSEQFF
TRBV5-1	TRBD2	TRBJ2-1	.	TGCGCCAGCAGCCTCGGACTAGCGGGTTACAATGAGCAGTTCTTC	CASSLGLAGYNEQFF
TRBV6-6	.	TRBJ2-2	.	TGTGCCAGCAGTTACCTGAACACCGGGGAGCTGTTTTTT	CASSYLNTGELFF
TRBV6-1	.	TRBJ1-2	.	TGTGCCAGCAGTGAAGGTAGGGGCGTATATGGCTACACCTTC	CASSEGRGVYGYTF
TRBV13	TRBD2	TRBJ2-3	.	TGTGCCAGCAGCCCCCGGACTAGCGGTACAGATACGCAGTATTTT	CASSPRTSGTDTQYF
TRBV7-2	.	TRBJ1-3	.	TGTGCCAGCAGCTCCCCAGAAATCTCTGGAAACACCATATATTTT	CASSSPEISGNTIYF
TRBV6-5	TRBD1	TRBJ1-3	.	TGTGCCAGCAGTCTCGCAGGGGGCGGAAACACCATATATTTT	CASSLAGGGNTIYF
TRBV9	TRBD1	TRBJ1-6	.	TGTGCCAGCGGGTTAAGTGGAGGGGGCATAAATTCACCCCTCCACTTT	CASGLSGGGINSPLHF
TRBV18	.	TRBJ1-5	.	TGTGCCAGCTCACCGGATCTCGGGCAGCCCCAGCATTTT	CASSPDLGQPQHF